The rows below give T cell receptor beta chains drawn from one sample of a study of blood T cells in healthy people across ages. In TCRdb, the 5' RACE reads were re-called with MiXCR into one record per CDR3 protein. Of about 1.4 million distinct CDR3 sequences detected, 59% appear once; the ten largest clones hold roughly 6.3%. Sequencing input: blood. The receptors originated from a man younger than 35 in good health. Both conserved end residues are part of each CDR3. Fields, in order: CDR3 length, D gene, clone size, V gene, J gene, CDR3 DNA, CDR3 protein. The D gene is left open where the match is weak. Expanded clones are given a class, and other clones once, few, many or no size at all.

len: 14
d_gene: TRBD1
abundance: once
v_gene: TRBV20-1
j_gene: TRBJ2-1
CDR3nt: TGCAGTGCTAGATGGGACAGCTCCTACAATGAGCAGTTCTTC
CDR3aa: CSARWDSSYNEQFF

len: 16
d_gene: .
abundance: once
v_gene: TRBV6-5
j_gene: TRBJ1-4
CDR3nt: TGTGCCAGCAGTTTCGGGACACTAGGAGTAATGGAAAAACTGTTTTTT
CDR3aa: CASSFGTLGVMEKLFF

len: 13
d_gene: .
abundance: few
v_gene: TRBV2
j_gene: TRBJ2-3
CDR3nt: TGTGCCAGCAGTGAGGACCGCACAGATACGCAGTATTTT
CDR3aa: CASSEDRTDTQYF

len: 13
d_gene: .
abundance: .
v_gene: TRBV9
j_gene: TRBJ2-7
CDR3nt: TGTGCCAGCAGCGTAGGGGGCAACTACGAGCAGTACTTC
CDR3aa: CASSVGGNYEQYF

len: 17
d_gene: .
abundance: .
v_gene: TRBV4-1
j_gene: TRBJ1-4
CDR3nt: TGCGCCAGCAGCCAACCAACGACAGGTCCAACTAATGAAAAACTGTTTTTT
CDR3aa: CASSQPTTGPTNEKLFF

len: 16
d_gene: .
abundance: .
v_gene: TRBV6-5
j_gene: TRBJ2-5
CDR3nt: TGTGCCAGCAGTTACTCGAGTTTCGGGGGAAACAATGAGCAGTACTTC
CDR3aa: CASSYSSFGGNNEQYF

len: 13
d_gene: TRBD1
abundance: .
v_gene: TRBV6-2/TRBV6-3
j_gene: TRBJ2-7
CDR3nt: TGTGCCAGCCGGAGACAGGGTTCCAACGAGCAGTACTTC
CDR3aa: CASRRQGSNEQYF

len: 13
d_gene: TRBD2
abundance: few
v_gene: TRBV6-6
j_gene: TRBJ2-7
CDR3nt: TGTGCCAGTACCGGGACTAGATTCTACGAGCAGTACTTC
CDR3aa: CASTGTRFYEQYF

len: 14
d_gene: .
abundance: .
v_gene: TRBV5-6
j_gene: TRBJ2-7
CDR3nt: TGTGCCAGCAGCTTGGGAAACAGGGCAGGCGAGCAGTACTTC
CDR3aa: CASSLGNRAGEQYF

len: 16
d_gene: .
abundance: once
v_gene: TRBV5-6
j_gene: TRBJ1-2
CDR3nt: TGTGCCAGCAGCCGCTTCGTTTGGACATCTAACTATGGCTACACCTTC
CDR3aa: CASSRFVWTSNYGYTF

len: 13
d_gene: .
abundance: .
v_gene: TRBV27
j_gene: TRBJ2-5
CDR3nt: TGTGCCAGCAGTTTAGATCAGGGGGAGACCCAGTACTTC
CDR3aa: CASSLDQGETQYF

len: 15
d_gene: .
abundance: .
v_gene: TRBV6-6
j_gene: TRBJ1-2
CDR3nt: TGTGCCAGCAGTTGGGGGGGGCGCGAGGACTATGGCTACACCTTC
CDR3aa: CASSWGGREDYGYTF

len: 14
d_gene: .
abundance: .
v_gene: TRBV29-1
j_gene: TRBJ2-2
CDR3nt: TGCAGCGCTGGGGGGCACAGGAACACCGGGGAGCTGTTTTTT
CDR3aa: CSAGGHRNTGELFF

len: 16
d_gene: .
abundance: .
v_gene: TRBV15
j_gene: TRBJ2-3
CDR3nt: TGTGCCACCAGCAGAGGGGCAGGGGTTAGCACAGATACGCAGTATTTT
CDR3aa: CATSRGAGVSTDTQYF

len: 16
d_gene: TRBD2
abundance: .
v_gene: TRBV29-1
j_gene: TRBJ2-1
CDR3nt: TGCAGCGTTGAGACCGAGGATACGCAGGCGCGGGAGACCCAGTTCTTC
CDR3aa: CSVETEDTQARETQFF

len: 12
d_gene: TRBD1
abundance: .
v_gene: TRBV20-1
j_gene: TRBJ1-2
CDR3nt: TGCAGTGCCGTGCTACAGGGGTATGGCTACACCTTC
CDR3aa: CSAVLQGYGYTF

len: 10
d_gene: .
abundance: few
v_gene: TRBV29-1
j_gene: TRBJ2-7
CDR3nt: TGCAGCGTCATGACGTACGAGCAGTACTTC
CDR3aa: CSVMTYEQYF

len: 14
d_gene: TRBD1
abundance: .
v_gene: TRBV27
j_gene: TRBJ2-7
CDR3nt: TGTGCCAGCAGCGAGGACAGGGATTTTCTCAGGCAGTACTTC
CDR3aa: CASSEDRDFLRQYF

len: 11
d_gene: .
abundance: .
v_gene: TRBV28
j_gene: TRBJ2-7
CDR3nt: TGTGCCAGCCACCAAAACCACGAGCAGTACTTC
CDR3aa: CASHQNHEQYF

len: 16
d_gene: .
abundance: once
v_gene: TRBV10-2
j_gene: TRBJ2-2
CDR3nt: TGCGCCAGCAGTGAGTCTCGTGGGGGATCCACCGGGGAGCTGTTTTTT
CDR3aa: CASSESRGGSTGELFF

len: 14
d_gene: TRBD2
abundance: once
v_gene: TRBV10-3
j_gene: TRBJ2-1
CDR3nt: TGTGCCATCCGGGGACTAGCGGGAGAGAATGAGCAGTTCTTC
CDR3aa: CAIRGLAGENEQFF

len: 14
d_gene: .
abundance: .
v_gene: TRBV2
j_gene: TRBJ2-7
CDR3nt: TGTGCCAGCACGGGGGTACGGGGGTTCTACGAGCAGTACTTC
CDR3aa: CASTGVRGFYEQYF

len: 16
d_gene: .
abundance: .
v_gene: TRBV4-1
j_gene: TRBJ2-7
CDR3nt: TGCGCCAGCAGCCCCCTCGGGGTAGCGCCTTCGGCCGAGCAGTACTTC
CDR3aa: CASSPLGVAPSAEQYF

len: 17
d_gene: .
abundance: few
v_gene: TRBV29-1
j_gene: TRBJ1-2
CDR3nt: TGCAGCGTTGCCCCATTAGACAAGACAGGACCTAACTATGGCTACACCTTC
CDR3aa: CSVAPLDKTGPNYGYTF

len: 13
d_gene: .
abundance: once
v_gene: TRBV20-1
j_gene: TRBJ1-2
CDR3nt: TGCAGTGCTAGGTGGGACGCACGCGATGGCTACACCTTC
CDR3aa: CSARWDARDGYTF

len: 16
d_gene: TRBD1
abundance: .
v_gene: TRBV4-1
j_gene: TRBJ1-5
CDR3nt: TGCGCCAGCAGCCCCGTCAGGACAGGGGGCAATCAGCCCCAGCATTTT
CDR3aa: CASSPVRTGGNQPQHF

len: 14
d_gene: .
abundance: few
v_gene: TRBV25-1
j_gene: TRBJ1-2
CDR3nt: TGTGCCAGCAGTGGTCCTCCCGAGGTCGGGGGCTACACCTTC
CDR3aa: CASSGPPEVGGYTF

len: 14
d_gene: .
abundance: .
v_gene: TRBV27
j_gene: TRBJ2-7
CDR3nt: TGTGCCAGCAGTCTCTATGAAGACTACAATGAGCAGTACTTC
CDR3aa: CASSLYEDYNEQYF

len: 15
d_gene: .
abundance: .
v_gene: TRBV20-1
j_gene: TRBJ1-6
CDR3nt: TGCAGTGCTAGACCGGACTCCTCCTATAATTCACCCCTCCACTTT
CDR3aa: CSARPDSSYNSPLHF

len: 12
d_gene: .
abundance: .
v_gene: TRBV6-2/TRBV6-3
j_gene: TRBJ2-3
CDR3nt: TGTGCCAGCCATACTCTCGGAGATACGCAGTATTTT
CDR3aa: CASHTLGDTQYF

len: 14
d_gene: .
abundance: once
v_gene: TRBV7-9
j_gene: TRBJ2-5
CDR3nt: TGTGCCAGCATGGCGGGGGCCCCCCAAGAGACCCAGTACTTC
CDR3aa: CASMAGAPQETQYF

len: 12
d_gene: .
abundance: .
v_gene: TRBV20-1
j_gene: TRBJ2-7
CDR3nt: TGCAGTGCTAGAGGGCTGTCGGGCGAGCAGTACTTC
CDR3aa: CSARGLSGEQYF

len: 14
d_gene: .
abundance: .
v_gene: TRBV27
j_gene: TRBJ2-1
CDR3nt: TGTGCCAGCAGTTTTAGCGGAAGATACAATGAGCAGTTCTTC
CDR3aa: CASSFSGRYNEQFF

len: 14
d_gene: TRBD1
abundance: few
v_gene: TRBV20-1
j_gene: TRBJ2-7
CDR3nt: TGCAGTGCTCCCTTTCCGGGACAGGGCGGCGAGCAGTACTTC
CDR3aa: CSAPFPGQGGEQYF

len: 14
d_gene: .
abundance: .
v_gene: TRBV4-1
j_gene: TRBJ1-1
CDR3nt: TGCGCCAGCAGCCTACGGGGGCAAAACACTGAAGCTTTCTTT
CDR3aa: CASSLRGQNTEAFF

len: 15
d_gene: TRBD1
abundance: .
v_gene: TRBV3-1
j_gene: TRBJ2-3
CDR3nt: TGTGCCAGCAGCCCGGGACAGGGGTTCACAGATACGCAGTATTTT
CDR3aa: CASSPGQGFTDTQYF

len: 14
d_gene: TRBD1
abundance: once
v_gene: TRBV6-6
j_gene: TRBJ2-7
CDR3nt: TGTGCCAGCAGGAGGGGACAGGGCCTGTGGGAGCAGTACTTC
CDR3aa: CASRRGQGLWEQYF

len: 16
d_gene: TRBD2
abundance: .
v_gene: TRBV7-6
j_gene: TRBJ2-7
CDR3nt: TGTGCCAGCAGCTTTTTAGCTAGCGGGAGTACCTACGAGCAGTACTTC
CDR3aa: CASSFLASGSTYEQYF

len: 16
d_gene: TRBD1
abundance: .
v_gene: TRBV6-2/TRBV6-3
j_gene: TRBJ2-7
CDR3nt: TGTGCCAGCAGTTACCAATCGGACAGGGGCTCCTACGAGCAGTACTTC
CDR3aa: CASSYQSDRGSYEQYF

len: 11
d_gene: .
abundance: .
v_gene: TRBV11-2
j_gene: TRBJ2-2
CDR3nt: TGTGCCAGCAGCCAAACCGGGGAGCCGTTTTTT
CDR3aa: CASSQTGEPFF

len: 16
d_gene: .
abundance: .
v_gene: TRBV6-5
j_gene: TRBJ2-2
CDR3nt: TGTGCCAGCAGTTACCACTGGGGGTCAAGCACCGGGGAGCTGTTTTTT
CDR3aa: CASSYHWGSSTGELFF

len: 16
d_gene: .
abundance: .
v_gene: TRBV11-2
j_gene: TRBJ2-7
CDR3nt: TGTGCCAGCAGCTTAGAGTCTAGCACATACTCCTACGAGCAGTACTTC
CDR3aa: CASSLESSTYSYEQYF

len: 16
d_gene: .
abundance: few
v_gene: TRBV15
j_gene: TRBJ1-5
CDR3nt: TGTGCCACCAGCGCAACCGATGGAGGGGCTAGGCAGCCCCAGCATTTT
CDR3aa: CATSATDGGARQPQHF